The entry that follows covers one T cell receptor (beta chain) sequence. The data belong to a study of blood T cell repertoires in COVID-19. Germline V gene data show CDR1 as MNHEY and CDR2 as SVGAGI. V was clipped by 9 bases and J by 1 base, with 9 bases between them. There are 12 residues in the CDR3. Methods used by the authors: Amplified reference gene primers provided the basis for estimating nucleated cell counts. Using immunoSEQ multiplex PCR, the repertoire was profiled, and TCRdb retains in-frame clones only, with some absent. The DNA gave D and trimming, while V, J and clone size come from that table. Among about 240,000 clones listed, approximately 86% were seen once.

The sample comprised PBMCs or T cells enriched from blood (not recorded which). The chain uses TRBV6-5 and TRBJ1-1, with D uncertain. This TCR derives from a middle-aged woman with acute COVID-19. Here the CDR3 DNA reads TGTGCCAGTGGAGGTTCGAACACTGAAGCTTTCTTT. Translating it yields CASGGSNTEAFF.